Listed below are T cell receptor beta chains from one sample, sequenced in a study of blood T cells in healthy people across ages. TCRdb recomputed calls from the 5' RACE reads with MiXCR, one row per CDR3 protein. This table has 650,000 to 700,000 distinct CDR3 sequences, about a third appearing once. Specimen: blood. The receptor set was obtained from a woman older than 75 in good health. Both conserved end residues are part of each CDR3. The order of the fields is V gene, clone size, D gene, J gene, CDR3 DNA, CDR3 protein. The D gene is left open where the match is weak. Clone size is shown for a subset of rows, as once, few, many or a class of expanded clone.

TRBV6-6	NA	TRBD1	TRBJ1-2	TGTGCCAGCAGCCCTAACAGGGGGCGAGGATATGGCTACACCTTC	CASSPNRGRGYGYTF
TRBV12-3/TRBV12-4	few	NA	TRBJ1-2	TGTGCCAGCAGTCCCTCGGGAAGACATGGCTACACCTTC	CASSPSGRHGYTF
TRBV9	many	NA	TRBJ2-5	TGTGCCAGCAGCGTAGAGGCAGGGTGGGAGACCCAGTACTTC	CASSVEAGWETQYF
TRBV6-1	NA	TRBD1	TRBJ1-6	TGTGCCAGCAGAACTATGACAGGGGAGAATTCACCCCTCCACTTT	CASRTMTGENSPLHF
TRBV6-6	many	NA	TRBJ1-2	TGTGCCAGCAGTTACCGCCCCCTTCGGGAGGGCTACACCTTC	CASSYRPLREGYTF
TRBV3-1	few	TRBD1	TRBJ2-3	TGTGCCAGCAGCCAGCCCGCTCACAGGGGCCCTACAGATACGCAGTATTTT	CASSQPAHRGPTDTQYF
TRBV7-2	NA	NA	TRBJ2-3	TGTGCCAGCAGCTTGCAAAGAGATACGCAGTATTTT	CASSLQRDTQYF
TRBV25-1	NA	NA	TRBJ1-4	TGTGCCAGCAGTGACAGCCCCCTCTTAGGGCAGGGAGGAAATGAAAAACTGTTTTTT	CASSDSPLLGQGGNEKLFF
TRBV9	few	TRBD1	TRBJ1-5	TGTGCCAGCAGCGGTCGGGACAGACCCTATAGCAATCAGCCCCAGCATTTT	CASSGRDRPYSNQPQHF
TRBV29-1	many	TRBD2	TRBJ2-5	TGCAGCGTTGGATCGGCTAGCGGGGGGGGGACCCAGTACTTC	CSVGSASGGGTQYF
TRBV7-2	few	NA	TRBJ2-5	TGTGCCAGCAGAACTGACGGGGGGCCGTGGGAGACCCAGTACTTC	CASRTDGGPWETQYF
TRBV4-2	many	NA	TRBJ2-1	TGTGCCAGCAGCCGCGGGGACAGTACCCCGGACAATGAGCAGTTCTTC	CASSRGDSTPDNEQFF
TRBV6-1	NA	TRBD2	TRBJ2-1	TGTGCCAGCAGTGAGGCTAGCGGGGGGTCTGTTACAATCTCCCACAATGAGCAGTTCTTC	CASSEASGGSVTISHNEQFF
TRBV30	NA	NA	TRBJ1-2	TGTGCCTGCTCCCCGGGTCCTAACACACGCTACACCTTC	CACSPGPNTRYTF
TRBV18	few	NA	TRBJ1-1	TGTGCCAGCTCACCAGGGGCGGGCGGCACTGAAGCTTTCTTT	CASSPGAGGTEAFF
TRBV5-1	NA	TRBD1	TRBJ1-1	TGCGCCAGCAGCGGGGAACAGGGGAGGACTGAAGCTTTCTTT	CASSGEQGRTEAFF
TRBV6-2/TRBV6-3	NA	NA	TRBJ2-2	TGTGCCAGCAGTAACACGAACACCGGGGAGCTGTTTTTT	CASSNTNTGELFF
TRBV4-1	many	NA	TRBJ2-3	TGCGCCAGCAGCCAAGGAGCGACAGGTAGCACAGATACGCAGTATTTT	CASSQGATGSTDTQYF
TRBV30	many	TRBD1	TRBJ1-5	TGTGCCTGGAGTGCCGCCGGGACAGGGGGGAATCAGCCCCAGCATTTT	CAWSAAGTGGNQPQHF
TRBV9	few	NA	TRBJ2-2	TGTGCCAGCAGCCCTACCCGGAGGGAGCTGTTTTTT	CASSPTRRELFF
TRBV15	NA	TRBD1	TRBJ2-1	TGTGCCACCAGCAGAGGTGGGACAGGGGGGAGGCATGAGCAGTTCTTC	CATSRGGTGGRHEQFF
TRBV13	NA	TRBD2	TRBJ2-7	TGTGCCAGCAGCCGACGACTAGCGGGAGGGTACGAGCAGTACTTC	CASSRRLAGGYEQYF
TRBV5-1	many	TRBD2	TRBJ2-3	TGCGCCAGCAGCTCGCGAGCCGGGACTAGCGGATTCACAGATACGCAGTATTTT	CASSSRAGTSGFTDTQYF
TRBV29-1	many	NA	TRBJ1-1	TGCAGCGCAATGAGGGAGAACACTGAAGCTTTCTTT	CSAMRENTEAFF
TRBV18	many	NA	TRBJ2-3	TGTGCCAGCTCACCACGGGGGGGCTACTCGGATACGCAGTATTTT	CASSPRGGYSDTQYF
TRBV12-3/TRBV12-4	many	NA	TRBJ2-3	TGTGCCAGCAGTTTAAGCGGCCGCACAGATACGCAGTATTTT	CASSLSGRTDTQYF
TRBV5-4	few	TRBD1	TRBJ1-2	TGTGCCAGCAGCCAGTTCAGGGGGACCCCTAACTATGGCTACACCTTC	CASSQFRGTPNYGYTF
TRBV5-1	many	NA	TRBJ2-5	TGCGCCAGCAGCACTACAGGGATTCAAGAGACCCAGTACTTC	CASSTTGIQETQYF
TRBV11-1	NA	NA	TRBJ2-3	TGTGCCAGCAGCTTAGCCGTGTGGCAGGGGTCAGATACGCAGTATTTT	CASSLAVWQGSDTQYF
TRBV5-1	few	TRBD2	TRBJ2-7	TGCGCCAGCAGCTCCCTCCAGCGGGGGGACTCCAATGAGCAGTACTTC	CASSSLQRGDSNEQYF
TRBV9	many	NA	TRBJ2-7	TGTGCCAGCAGCGTTGCCGGGACATTCTCCTACGAGCAGTACTTC	CASSVAGTFSYEQYF
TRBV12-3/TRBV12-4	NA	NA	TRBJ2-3	TGTGCCAGCAGTTTAGTGTCAGGGGTAGGCTGTGATACGCAGTATTTT	CASSLVSGVGCDTQYF
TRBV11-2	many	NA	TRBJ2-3	TGTGCCAGCAGCATCCCGGGGGCGGCCACAACAGATACGCAGTATTTT	CASSIPGAATTDTQYF
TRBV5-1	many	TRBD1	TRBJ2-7	TGCGCCAGCAGCAGTAGACAGGGGGCATCCTACGAGCAGTACTTC	CASSSRQGASYEQYF
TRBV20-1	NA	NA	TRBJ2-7	NA	CSATGTPSGQETQYF
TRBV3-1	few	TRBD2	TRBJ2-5	TGTGCCAGCAGCCAAGAGGGGGGACTAGCGGGGGGGACCCAGTACTTC	CASSQEGGLAGGTQYF
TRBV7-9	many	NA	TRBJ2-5	TGTGCCAGCAGCTTAAGCAGCGAACTAGAGACCCAGTACTTC	CASSLSSELETQYF
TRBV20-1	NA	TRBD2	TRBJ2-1	TGCAGTGCTAGAGGGACTAGCGCCCGTGGGCCTTTGCAGTTCTTC	CSARGTSARGPLQFF
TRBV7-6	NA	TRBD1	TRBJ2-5	TGTGCCAGCAGCTTAAATTCAGGGGGCGGCGAGACCCAGTACTTC	CASSLNSGGGETQYF
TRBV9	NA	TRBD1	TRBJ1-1	TGTGCCAGCAGCGGACAGGGAAAATTGGACACTGAAGCTTTCTTT	CASSGQGKLDTEAFF
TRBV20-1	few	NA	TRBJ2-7	TGCAGTGCTAGAGATCCTATTTATCTGAACGAGCAGTACTTC	CSARDPIYLNEQYF
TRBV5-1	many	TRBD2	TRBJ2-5	TGCGCCAGCATCGGGGGGGACGAGACCCAGTACTTC	CASIGGDETQYF
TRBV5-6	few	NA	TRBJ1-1	TGTGCCAGCAGCTTGGAAGGGGAAGCTTTCTTT	CASSLEGEAFF